The T cell receptor beta chain under discussion was sequenced for a study of T-cell memory formation after mild COVID-19 (dated by TCRdb to about 2021). In terms of the full investigation: TCR sequence clusters from the two donors were found to be largely donor specific. In a couple of donors, T-cell clones that expanded and contracted after mild COVID-19 were tracked by sequencing TCRalpha and TCRbeta repertoires over time. Two young, previously healthy adult volunteers made up the cohort, one male and one female. Here is what the overall study found, with its caveats: Some responding clones were found in pre-infection memory, which suggests that pre-existing cross-reactive memory T cells took part in the SARS-CoV-2 response. The study covered only two mild cases, and larger cohorts including severe cases with pre-infection samples were considered necessary. Clones contracting from day 15 to 85 had balanced CD4/CD8 phenotypes, while a second wave expanding from day 15 to 37 was biased towards CD4+. SARS-CoV-2 specificity was not confirmed for the second-wave clones peaking on day 37. Contracting CD4+ clones were located mainly in the CM and EM memory subsets, whereas CD8+ clones were found to be enriched in EMRA.

Including cysteine and phenylalanine, the CDR3 has 17 amino acids. Only the CDR3 DNA is retained, 51 bases long and in frame from the first base. The V end gives up 5 bases and the J end 0 bases, leaving 11 bases in the junction not matched to a gene. Taken from the germline V gene (reference sequence), the CDR1 and CDR2 loops are SEHNR and FQNEAQ. Data came from an Illumina NovaSeq 6000. TCRalpha and TCRbeta cDNA libraries were built by 5'RACE with constant-segment primers, adding sample barcodes and unique molecular identifiers. Trizol reagent was used to extract RNA from every sample. Amplification of the libraries took two PCR steps, and the second step added a second sample barcode plus Illumina TruSeq adapters. Libraries were sequenced on an Illumina NovaSeq with 2 x 150 bp paired-end reads. Turning to the authors' computational methods: Demultiplexing of reads and collapsing into UMI-guided consensus sequences were performed with migec v1.2.7. Using mixcr v2.1.11, the UMI consensuses were aligned to TRA and TRB V and J templates and assembled into clonotypes. Clonotypes were classified as expanded or contracted when called significant by both edgeR and NoisET, with noise models trained on biological replicates. For edgeR calls, the cutoffs were a false discovery rate-adjusted p below 0.01 and a log2 fold-change threshold of 1. As an exploratory analysis of dynamics, PCA with hierarchical clustering was applied to max-normalized trajectories of the 1000 most abundant clonotypes. Each responding clone was given a CD4 or CD8 phenotype based on the CD4+ and CD8+ repertoires, which had been sequenced separately. TCRdb took the public reads, trimmed them with fastp at Q25, ran MiXCR for clone calling and kept in-frame beta chains. Each CDR3 protein gets just one entry, which takes the most common genes and DNA from the rows behind it. None of the V and J calls come from the authors' own analysis; TCRdb made them. The sample table shows over 450,000 distinct CDR3 sequences, and over 20% are seen once. The ten largest account for approximately 13% of the sample.

Ficoll-Paque density gradient centrifugation was used to isolate PBMCs. Details on this clonotype: The antigen it binds to is not known. No base quality values were provided; no much bigger clone lies one nucleotide off.

This TCR derives from an adult woman who had mild COVID-19 (a few samples of this study predate the infection). The sample titles of this study are shuffled in the database, so cell type and time point are left out; the donor was told from shared clones. The rearrangement joined TRBV7-9 to TRBJ2-7; TRBD1 lines up with 9 middle nucleotides. Sequences were obtained from PBMCs or a T cell subset sorted from them (not recorded which). The sequence in DNA is TGTGCCAGCAGCCCAGACAGGGGGGTGGAGGACTCCTACGAGCAGTACTTC. Its protein is CASSPDRGVEDSYEQYF.